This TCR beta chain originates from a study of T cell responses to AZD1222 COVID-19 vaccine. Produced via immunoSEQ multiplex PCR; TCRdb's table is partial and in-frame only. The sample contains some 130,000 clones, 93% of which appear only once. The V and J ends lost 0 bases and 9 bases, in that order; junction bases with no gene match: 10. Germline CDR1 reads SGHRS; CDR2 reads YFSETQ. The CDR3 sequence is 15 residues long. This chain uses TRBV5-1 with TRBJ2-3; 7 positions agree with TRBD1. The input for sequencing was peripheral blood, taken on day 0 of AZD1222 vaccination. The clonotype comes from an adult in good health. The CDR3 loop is CASSLEGAVGVTQYF. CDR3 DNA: TGCGCCAGCAGCTTGGAGGGGGCCGTCGGGGTGACGCAGTATTTT.